The 10 T cell receptor beta chains listed next were all sequenced from one sample in a study of blood T cell repertoires in COVID-19. Sequenced by immunoSEQ multiplex PCR; TCRdb stores in-frame clones only, minus some. The table has fewer than 150,000 clones, around 85% seen once. The sample was peripheral blood. The receptors originated from a human donor in a cohort sampled during active COVID-19.

The chain recombines TRBV7-2 with TRBJ2-1; tentatively, D is TRBD2 (5 bases). V was clipped by 1 base and J by 10 bases, with 14 bases between them. Germline CDR1 reads SGHTA; CDR2 reads FQGNSA. This CDR3 spans 14 amino acids. CDR3 region: CASSLDGRGVEQFF. The DNA for the CDR3 is TGTGCCAGCAGCTTAGATGGCCGGGGAGTCGAGCAGTTCTTC. Filled out from reference TRBV7-2 and TRBJ2-1, the complete variable domain reads GAGVSQSPSNKVTEKGKDVELRCDPISGHTALYWYRQSLGQGLEFLIYFQGNSAPDKSGLPSDRFSAERTGGSVSTLTIQRTQQEDSAVYLCASSLDGRGVEQFFGPGTRLTVL.

The rearrangement uses TRBV7-2 and TRBJ1-6; 9 nucleotides line up with TRBD1. Germline values: CDR1 SGHTA, CDR2 FQGNSA. V trimming: 6 bases; J trimming: 3 bases; junction bases outside the gene matches: 6. This CDR3 is built from 16 residues. The CDR3 loop reads CASSPQDRGYNSPLHF. CDR3 sequence (DNA): TGTGCCAGCAGTCCCCAGGACAGGGGCTATAATTCACCCCTCCACTTT.

The rearrangement links TRBV15 to TRBJ2-2; 10 nucleotides agree with TRBD1. CDR3 length equals 16 residues. J lost 6 bases, V lost 0 bases, and 4 bases had no gene match. Germline assignment: CDR1 LNHNV and CDR2 YYDKDF (reference sequence). This CDR3 reads CATSRDRGQGSGELFF. The DNA of the CDR3 is TGTGCCACCAGCAGAGATCGGGGACAGGGGTCCGGGGAGCTGTTTTTT. Filled out from reference TRBV15 and TRBJ2-2, the complete variable domain reads DAMVIQNPRYQVTQFGKPVTLSCSQTLNHNVMYWYQQKSSQAPKLLFHYYDKDFNNEADTPDNFQSRRPNTSFCFLDIRSPGLGDTAMYLCATSRDRGQGSGELFFGEGSRLTVL.

V and J are TRBV6-5 and TRBJ1-1; perhaps TRBD1 as D (5 bases). V shed 2 bases and J shed 4 bases, with 17 bases lying between them. Looked up from germline, CDR1 is MNHEY and CDR2 is SVGAGI. The CDR3 is 16 amino acids. CDR3 amino acids: CASSYRGGARGTEAFF. CDR3 DNA sequence: TGTGCCAGCAGTTACCGGGGGGGAGCTCGTGGCACTGAAGCTTTCTTT.

The chain links TRBV5-6 to TRBJ1-6; no clear D gene. The CDR3 runs 12 residues. V dropped 2 bases and J dropped 8 bases, with 5 bases sitting between them. CDR1 SGHDT and CDR2 YYEEEE come from the germline V gene. CDR3 sequence reads: CASSFSYSPLHF. The CDR3 DNA follows: TGTGCCAGCAGCTTCTCGTATTCACCCCTCCACTTT.

The rearrangement links TRBV28 to TRBJ1-2; perhaps TRBD1 as D (6 bases). The ends were cut back, 2 bases at V and 8 bases at J, with 12 bases in the middle. CDR3 size: 13 residues. Per germline, CDR1 MDHEN and CDR2 SYDVKM. The DNA of the CDR3 is TGTGCCAGCAGTTTAGGGGGGGCGCGGGGCTACACCTTC. It yields the protein CASSLGGARGYTF.

This sequence joins TRBV4-1 and TRBJ1-6, with D possibly TRBD1 on 5 matching bases. CDR3 size: 15 residues. V was clipped by 0 bases and J by 5 bases, with 8 bases between them. Germline values: CDR1 MGHRA, CDR2 YSYEKL. The CDR3 DNA follows: TGCGCCAGCAGCCAAGAGTGGGGCGATAATTCACCCCTCCACTTT. It yields the protein CASSQEWGDNSPLHF.

This chain links TRBV7-2 with TRBJ1-1; no definite D call. The CDR3 is 13 amino acids. V lost 4 bases, J lost 1 base, and 7 bases lay in between. Germline values: CDR1 SGHTA, CDR2 FQGNSA. CDR3 region: CASSSNWNTEAFF. Written as DNA, the CDR3 is TGTGCCAGCAGCTCGAACTGGAACACTGAAGCTTTCTTT.

V usage is TRBV11-2 and J usage is TRBJ2-1; 11 bases are shared with TRBD2. This CDR3 has 15 residues. V lost 5 bases, J lost 6 bases, and 6 bases stayed unmatched. CDR1 and CDR2 from the germline V gene are SGHAT and FQNNGV. The CDR3 nucleotides are TGTGCCAGCAGCCATAGCGGGGGGGCCTTCAATGAGCAGTTCTTC. Amino acid sequence: CASSHSGGAFNEQFF.

The chain recombines TRBV6-2 or TRBV6-3 with TRBJ1-1, with D possibly TRBD1 on 6 matching bases. CDR1 MNHEY and CDR2 SVGEGT come from the germline V gene. Trimming stripped 2 bases from V and 5 bases from J, with 12 bases between. The CDR3 consists of 14 residues. The CDR3 nucleotides are TGTGCCAGCAGTTACGGGGGCGGTGGTACTGAAGCTTTCTTT. Protein: CASSYGGGGTEAFF.